This T cell receptor (beta chain) appears in the sequencing data of a study of T cell changes during pregnancy in multiple sclerosis. The germline V gene has CDR1 MGHRA and CDR2 YSYEKL. CDR3 length: 14 amino acids. J lost 3 bases, V lost 4 bases, and 1 base had no gene match. Sequencing used immunoSEQ multiplex PCR; TCRdb keeps in-frame clones, though not all of them. The sample lists some 13,000 clones, around 86% occurring once. This TCR was recovered from a female donor in good health, enrolled as a control in a pregnancy study. Specimen: CD8+ T cells from peripheral blood mononuclear cells, collected in the second trimester of pregnancy. This chain connects TRBV4-1 to TRBJ2-3; 10 nucleotides line up with TRBD2. CDR3 nucleotides: TGCGCCAGCAGCCCTAGCGGGGGTACAGATACGCAGTATTTT. Translating gives CASSPSGGTDTQYF.